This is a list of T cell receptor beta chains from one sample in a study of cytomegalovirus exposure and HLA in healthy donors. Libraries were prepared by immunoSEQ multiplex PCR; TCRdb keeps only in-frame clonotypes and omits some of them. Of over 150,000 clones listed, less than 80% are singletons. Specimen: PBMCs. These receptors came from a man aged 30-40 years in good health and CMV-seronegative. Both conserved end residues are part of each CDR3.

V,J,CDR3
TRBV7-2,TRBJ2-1,CASSLAGGGNYNEQFF
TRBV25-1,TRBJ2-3,CASSAGTTSTDTQYF
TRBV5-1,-,CASSAGGAGYEQYF
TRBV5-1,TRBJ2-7,CASSATGTTYEQYF
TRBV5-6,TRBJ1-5,CASSAGQGGQPQHF
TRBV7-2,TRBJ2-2,CASSLKGAGELFF
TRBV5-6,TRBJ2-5,CASSFGTSKETQYF
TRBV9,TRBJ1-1,CASSDTINTEAFF
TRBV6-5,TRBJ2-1,CASSRGQGGYNEQFF
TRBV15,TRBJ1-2,CATSRGGQGMEGYTF
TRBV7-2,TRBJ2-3,CASTLLAGDTDTQYF
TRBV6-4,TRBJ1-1,CASSPGGQGAEAFF
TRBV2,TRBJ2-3,CASRAPRTGVVDTQYF
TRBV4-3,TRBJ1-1,CASSHGQTGMNTEAFF
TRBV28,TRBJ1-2,CASSNSGQGNYGYTF
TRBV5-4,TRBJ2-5,CASSGGQRETQYF
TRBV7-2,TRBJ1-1,CASSLGQIEAFF
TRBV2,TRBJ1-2,CASTRRGLNYGYTF
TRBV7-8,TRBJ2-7,CASSYARDKFSYEQYF
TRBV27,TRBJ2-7,CASSLRGTSGGNEQYF
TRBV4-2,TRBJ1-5,CANSGDWGRDQPQHF
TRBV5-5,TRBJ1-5,CASSCVQGVHSNQPQHF
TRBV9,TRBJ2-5,CASSVGTSGGGKETQYF
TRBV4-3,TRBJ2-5,CASSQDWHQETQYF